What follows are 3 T cell receptor beta chains derived from one specimen sequenced in a study of post-analysis software for immune sequencing data. Their cognate antigens are unknown. Tagging with unique molecular identifiers was a feature of the TCR beta cDNA libraries. From the PCR reads, TCRdb called clonotypes with MiXCR, one entry per CDR3 protein. The sample has hundreds of thousands of distinct CDR3 sequences; 55% to 70% are singletons. The study, taken as a whole, reports: Controls had lower frequencies than patients of roughly five TRBV segments, which included TRBV5-6, TRBV5-1 and TRBV20-1.

The sequencing sample was made of blood. Receptors originate from a girl aged 2-10 years with multiple sclerosis.

The genes are TRBV3-1 and TRBJ2-1, with TRBD2 matching over 8 bases. CDR1 is LGHDT and CDR2 is YNNKEL in the germline V gene (reference sequence). The CDR3 has 16 residues. V trimming: 1 base; J trimming: 3 bases; junction bases outside the gene matches: 5. This chain's CDR3 is CASSQGSLAGYNEQFF. In nucleotides, the CDR3 is TGTGCCAGCAGCCAAGGTTCGCTAGCGGGCTACAATGAGCAGTTCTTC.

The CDR3 here is CASSEARGRETQYF. The DNA for the CDR3 is TGCGCCAGCAGTGAGGCCAGGGGGCGAGAGACCCAGTACTTC. The gene calls are TRBV10-1 and TRBJ2-5; 8 nucleotides agree with TRBD1. The CDR3 sequence is 14 residues long. Per germline, CDR1 WNHNN and CDR2 SYGVQD (reference sequence). J lost 4 bases, V lost 2 bases, and 3 bases had no gene match.

This clonotype was seen only a few times. The J gene is TRBJ2-7, the V gene TRBV29-1; possible D gene TRBD2, 5 bases. Germline-derived CDR1 and CDR2 are SQVTM and ANQGSEA. This CDR3 is built from 14 residues. V shed 6 bases and J shed 7 bases, with 22 bases lying between them. The CDR3 sequence is CSVGEGTAIREQYF. The DNA of the CDR3 is TGCAGCGTGGGCGAGGGAACGGCGATCAGGGAGCAGTACTTC.